This T cell receptor beta chain was obtained from a study of T cell changes during pregnancy in multiple sclerosis. Profiled with immunoSEQ multiplex PCR; TCRdb holds only in-frame clones, not every one. This sample has 80,000 to 95,000 clones; around 96% occur once, and the top ten carry under 1.2%. The CDR3 is 15 amino acids. Germline V gene lookup returns CDR1 MNHNS and CDR2 SASEGT. With 4 bases removed from V and 4 bases from J, the gap between germline ends came to 15 bases. The specimen comprised peripheral blood, sampled in the second trimester of pregnancy. This sequence joins TRBV6-1 and TRBJ2-3, with D unresolved. This receptor was taken from a female donor with multiple sclerosis, enrolled in a pregnancy study. CDR3 in amino acids: CASSAGPNFSDTQYF. CDR3 coding DNA: TGTGCCAGCAGTGCTGGGCCTAATTTTTCAGATACGCAGTATTTT.